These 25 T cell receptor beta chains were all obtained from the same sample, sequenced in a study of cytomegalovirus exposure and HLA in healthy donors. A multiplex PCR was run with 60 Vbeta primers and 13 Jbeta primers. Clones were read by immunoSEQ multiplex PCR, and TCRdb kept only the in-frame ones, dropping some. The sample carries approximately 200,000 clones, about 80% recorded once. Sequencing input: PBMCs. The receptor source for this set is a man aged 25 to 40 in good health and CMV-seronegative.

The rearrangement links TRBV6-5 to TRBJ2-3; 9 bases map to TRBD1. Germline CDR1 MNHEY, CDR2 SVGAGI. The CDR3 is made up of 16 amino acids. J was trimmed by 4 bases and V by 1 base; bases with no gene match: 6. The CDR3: CASSYLGQGGADTQYF. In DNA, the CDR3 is TGTGCCAGCAGTTACTTGGGACAGGGTGGCGCAGATACGCAGTATTTT.

This CDR3 reads CASNTGDQPQHF. Here the CDR3 DNA reads TGTGCCAGTAATACAGGGGATCAGCCCCAGCATTTT. This chain uses TRBV19 with TRBJ1-5, with TRBD1 matching over 7 bases. Germline values: CDR1 LNHDA, CDR2 SQIVND (reference sequence). V shed 7 bases, J shed 5 bases, and the junction held 2 bases outside the gene matches. The CDR3 length is 12 residues. The whole variable domain, filled in from reference TRBV19 and TRBJ1-5, reads DGGITQSPKYLFRKEGQNVTLSCEQNLNHDAMYWYRQDPGQGLRLIYYSQIVNDFQKGDIAEGYSVSREKKESFPLTVTSAQKNPTAFYLCASNTGDQPQHFGDGTRLSIL.

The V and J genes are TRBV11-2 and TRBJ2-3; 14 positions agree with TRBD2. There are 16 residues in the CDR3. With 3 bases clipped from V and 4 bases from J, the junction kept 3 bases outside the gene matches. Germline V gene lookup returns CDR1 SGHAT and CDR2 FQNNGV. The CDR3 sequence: CASSLGLAGASDTQYF. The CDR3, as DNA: TGTGCCAGCAGCTTGGGACTAGCGGGAGCTTCAGATACGCAGTATTTT.

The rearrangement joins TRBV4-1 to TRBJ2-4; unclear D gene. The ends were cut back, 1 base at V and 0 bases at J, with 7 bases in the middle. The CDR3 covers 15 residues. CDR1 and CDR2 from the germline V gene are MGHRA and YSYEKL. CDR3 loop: CASSQAGLAKNIQYF. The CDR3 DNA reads TGCGCCAGCAGCCAAGCGGGTCTAGCCAAAAACATTCAGTACTTC.

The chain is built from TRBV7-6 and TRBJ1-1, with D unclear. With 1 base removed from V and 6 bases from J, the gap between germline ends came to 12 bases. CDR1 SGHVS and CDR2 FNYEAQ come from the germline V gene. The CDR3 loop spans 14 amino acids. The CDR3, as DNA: TGTGCCAGCAGCTTAGGAGGCAGCCTGGCTGAAGCTTTCTTT. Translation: CASSLGGSLAEAFF. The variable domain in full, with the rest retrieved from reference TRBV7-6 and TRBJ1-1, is GAGVSQSPRYKVTKRGQDVALRCDPISGHVSLYWYRQALGQGPEFLTYFNYEAQQDKSGLPNDRFSAERPEGSISTLTIQRTEQRDSAMYRCASSLGGSLAEAFFGQGTRLTVV.

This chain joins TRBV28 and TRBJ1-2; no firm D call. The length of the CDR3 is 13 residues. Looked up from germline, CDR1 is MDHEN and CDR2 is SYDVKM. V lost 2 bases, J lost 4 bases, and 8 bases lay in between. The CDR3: CASSLGQFYGYTF. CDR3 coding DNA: TGTGCCAGCAGTTTAGGGCAGTTCTATGGCTACACCTTC.

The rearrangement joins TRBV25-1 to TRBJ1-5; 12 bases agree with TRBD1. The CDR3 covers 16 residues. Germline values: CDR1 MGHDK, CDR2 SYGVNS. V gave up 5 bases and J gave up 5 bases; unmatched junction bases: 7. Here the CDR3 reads CASSKEGQGADQPQHF. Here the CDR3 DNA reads TGTGCCAGCAGTAAAGAGGGACAGGGGGCAGATCAGCCCCAGCATTTT. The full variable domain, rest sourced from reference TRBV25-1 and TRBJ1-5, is EADIYQTPRYLVIGTGKKITLECSQTMGHDKMYWYQQDPGMELHLIHYSYGVNSTEKGDLSSESTVSRIRTEHFPLTLESARPSHTSQYLCASSKEGQGADQPQHFGDGTRLSIL.

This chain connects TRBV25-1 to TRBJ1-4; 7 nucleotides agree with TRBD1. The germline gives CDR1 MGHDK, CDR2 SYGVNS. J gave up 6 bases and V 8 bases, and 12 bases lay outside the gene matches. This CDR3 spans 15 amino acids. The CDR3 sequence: CASGPPGQSHEKLFF. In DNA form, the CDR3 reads TGTGCCAGCGGACCCCCGGGACAGAGCCATGAAAAACTGTTTTTT.

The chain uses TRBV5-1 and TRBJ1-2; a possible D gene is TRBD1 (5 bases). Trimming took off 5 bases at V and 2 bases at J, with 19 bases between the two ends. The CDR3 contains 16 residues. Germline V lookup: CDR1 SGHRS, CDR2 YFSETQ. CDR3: CASSDDEGAKNYGYTF. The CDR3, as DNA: TGCGCCAGCAGTGACGATGAAGGGGCAAAAAACTATGGCTACACCTTC.

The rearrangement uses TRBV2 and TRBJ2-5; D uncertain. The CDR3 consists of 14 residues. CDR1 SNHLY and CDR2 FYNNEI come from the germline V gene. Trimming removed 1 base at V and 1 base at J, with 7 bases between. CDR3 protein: CASSEGGSQETQYF. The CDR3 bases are TGTGCCAGCAGTGAAGGTGGCAGCCAAGAGACCCAGTACTTC.

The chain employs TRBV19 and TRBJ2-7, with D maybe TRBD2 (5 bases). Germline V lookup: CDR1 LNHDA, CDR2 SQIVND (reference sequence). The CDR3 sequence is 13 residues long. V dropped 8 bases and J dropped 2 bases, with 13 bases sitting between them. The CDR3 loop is CASGETGAYEQYF. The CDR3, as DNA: TGTGCCAGTGGGGAGACCGGGGCCTACGAGCAGTACTTC.

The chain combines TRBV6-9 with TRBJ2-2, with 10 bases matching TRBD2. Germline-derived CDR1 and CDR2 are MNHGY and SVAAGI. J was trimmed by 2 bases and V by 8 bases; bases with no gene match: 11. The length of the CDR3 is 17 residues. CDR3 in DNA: TGTGCCAGCCCACCTTTACGGACTAGCGGTAACACCGGGGAGCTGTTTTTT. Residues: CASPPLRTSGNTGELFF.

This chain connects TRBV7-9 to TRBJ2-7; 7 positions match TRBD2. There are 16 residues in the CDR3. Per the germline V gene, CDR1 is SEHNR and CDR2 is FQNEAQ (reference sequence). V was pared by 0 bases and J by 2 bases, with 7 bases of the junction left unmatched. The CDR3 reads CASSLAGLERAYEQYF. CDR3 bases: TGTGCCAGCAGCTTAGCCGGACTAGAAAGGGCCTACGAGCAGTACTTC.

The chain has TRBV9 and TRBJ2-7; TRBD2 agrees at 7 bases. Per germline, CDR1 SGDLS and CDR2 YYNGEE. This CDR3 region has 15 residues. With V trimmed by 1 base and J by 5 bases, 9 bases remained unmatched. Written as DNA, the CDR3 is TGTGCCAGCAGCGTAAGTGGCGGGAGTGGACACGAGCAGTACTTC. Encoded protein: CASSVSGGSGHEQYF.

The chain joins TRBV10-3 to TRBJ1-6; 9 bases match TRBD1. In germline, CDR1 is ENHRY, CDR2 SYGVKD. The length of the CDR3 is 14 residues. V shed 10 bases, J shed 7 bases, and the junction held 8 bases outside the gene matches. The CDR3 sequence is CATWTGDLNSPLHF. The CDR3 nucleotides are TGTGCCACCTGGACAGGGGACCTGAATTCACCCCTCCACTTT.

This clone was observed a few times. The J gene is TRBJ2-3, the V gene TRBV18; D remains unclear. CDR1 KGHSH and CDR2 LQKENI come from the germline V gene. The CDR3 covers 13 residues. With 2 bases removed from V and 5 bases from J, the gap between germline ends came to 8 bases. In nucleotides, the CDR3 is TGTGCCAGCTCACCAGTGGCGGTAGATACGCAGTATTTT. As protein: CASSPVAVDTQYF. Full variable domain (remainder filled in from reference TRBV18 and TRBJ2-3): NAGVMQNPRHLVRRRGQEARLRCSPMKGHSHVYWYRQLPEEGLKFMVYLQKENIIDESGMPKERFSAEFPKEGPSILRIQQVVRGDSAAYFCASSPVAVDTQYFGPGTRLTVL.

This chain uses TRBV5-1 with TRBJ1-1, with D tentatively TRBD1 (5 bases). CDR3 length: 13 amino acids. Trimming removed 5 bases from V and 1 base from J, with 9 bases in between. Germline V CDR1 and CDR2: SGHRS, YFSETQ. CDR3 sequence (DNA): TGCGCCAGCAGGAAGACAGAGAACACTGAAGCTTTCTTT. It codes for CASRKTENTEAFF.

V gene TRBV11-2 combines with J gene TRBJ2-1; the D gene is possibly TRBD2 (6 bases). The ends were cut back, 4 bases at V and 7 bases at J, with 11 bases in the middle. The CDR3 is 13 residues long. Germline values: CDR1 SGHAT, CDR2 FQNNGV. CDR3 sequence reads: CASSWPSENEQFF. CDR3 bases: TGTGCCAGCAGCTGGCCTAGCGAAAATGAGCAGTTCTTC.

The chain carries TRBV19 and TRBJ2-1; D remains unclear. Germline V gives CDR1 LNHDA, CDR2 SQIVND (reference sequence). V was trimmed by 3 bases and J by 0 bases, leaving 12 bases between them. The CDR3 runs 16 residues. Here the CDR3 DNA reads TGTGCCAGTAGTATCGGTAAATACAGCTCCTACAATGAGCAGTTCTTC. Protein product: CASSIGKYSSYNEQFF.

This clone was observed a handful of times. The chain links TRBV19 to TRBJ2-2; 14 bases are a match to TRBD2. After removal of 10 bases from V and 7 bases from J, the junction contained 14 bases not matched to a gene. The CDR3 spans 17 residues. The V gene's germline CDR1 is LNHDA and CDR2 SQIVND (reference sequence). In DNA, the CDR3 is TGTGCCACCCGCCCCGGGACTAGCGGGAGATACGGCGGGGAGCTGTTTTTT. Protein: CATRPGTSGRYGGELFF. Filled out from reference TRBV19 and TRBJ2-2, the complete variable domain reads DGGITQSPKYLFRKEGQNVTLSCEQNLNHDAMYWYRQDPGQGLRLIYYSQIVNDFQKGDIAEGYSVSREKKESFPLTVTSAQKNPTAFYLCATRPGTSGRYGGELFFGEGSRLTVL.

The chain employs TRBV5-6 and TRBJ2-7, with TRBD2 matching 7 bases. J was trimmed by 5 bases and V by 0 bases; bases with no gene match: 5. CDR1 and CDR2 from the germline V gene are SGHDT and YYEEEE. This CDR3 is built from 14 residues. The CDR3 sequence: CASSLGRGSHEQYF. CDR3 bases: TGTGCCAGCAGCTTGGGTCGCGGGAGTCACGAGCAGTACTTC.

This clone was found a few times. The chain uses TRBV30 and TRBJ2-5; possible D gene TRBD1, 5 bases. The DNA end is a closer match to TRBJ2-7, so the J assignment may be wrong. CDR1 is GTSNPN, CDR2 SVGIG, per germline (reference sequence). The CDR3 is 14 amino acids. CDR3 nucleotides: TGTGCCTGGAGGGCCTCCAGGGTTGGCAACGAGCAGTACTTC. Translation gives CAWRASRVGNEQYF.

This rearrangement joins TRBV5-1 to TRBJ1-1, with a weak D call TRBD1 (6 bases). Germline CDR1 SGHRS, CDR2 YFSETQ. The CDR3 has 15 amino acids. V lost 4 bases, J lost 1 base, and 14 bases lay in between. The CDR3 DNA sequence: TGCGCCAGCAGCACCGGGACAAACAAGAACACTGAAGCTTTCTTT. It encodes CASSTGTNKNTEAFF.

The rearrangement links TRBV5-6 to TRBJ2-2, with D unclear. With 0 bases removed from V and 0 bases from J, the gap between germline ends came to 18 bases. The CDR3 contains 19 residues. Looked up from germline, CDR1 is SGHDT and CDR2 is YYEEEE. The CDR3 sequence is CASSLDARQAFANTGELFF. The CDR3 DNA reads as TGTGCCAGCAGCTTGGATGCTCGTCAGGCGTTCGCGAACACCGGGGAGCTGTTTTTT. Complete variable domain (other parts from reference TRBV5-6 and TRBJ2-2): DAGVTQSPTHLIKTRGQQVTLRCSPKSGHDTVSWYQQALGQGPQFIFQYYEEEERQRGNFPDRFSGHQFPNYSSELNVNALLLGDSALYLCASSLDARQAFANTGELFFGEGSRLTVL.

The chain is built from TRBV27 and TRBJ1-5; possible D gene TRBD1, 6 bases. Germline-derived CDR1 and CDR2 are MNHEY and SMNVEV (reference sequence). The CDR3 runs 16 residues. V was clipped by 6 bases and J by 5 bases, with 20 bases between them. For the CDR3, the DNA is TGTGCCAGCAGAATCCATTGGTCAGGGGCCGATCAGCCCCAGCATTTT. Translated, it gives CASRIHWSGADQPQHF.